This TCR beta chain was recovered during a study of graft-versus-host responses after intestinal transplantation. The overall study: Recipients obtained multivisceral, liver-intestinal, or isolated intestinal transplants. Tacrolimus and steroids were given for around three years to all recipients after anti-thymocyte globulin induction. Study-wide findings and caveats: The recipient marrow held GvH clones, and some of them showed up first in ileum or blood.

After removal of 1 base from V and 9 bases from J, the junction contained 7 bases not matched to a gene. Looked up from germline, CDR1 is MGHDK and CDR2 is SYGVNS. The CDR3 is 16 residues long. As to this clone: The antigen is unknown.

Some clones are missing from TCRdb's copy, which holds only in-frame ones; the method was immunoSEQ multiplex PCR. Of some 18,000 clones listed, roughly four fifths are singletons. The V and J genes are TRBV25-1 and TRBJ1-6; 9 bases fit TRBD1. This TCR was sampled from a human patient who received an intestinal transplant, so some T cells may come from the graft donor. Sample: PBMCs, taken 14 days after transplant. The CDR3 reads CASSESGGTGSSPLHF. Here the CDR3 DNA reads TGTGCCAGCAGTGAATCGGGCGGGACAGGGTCTTCACCCCTCCACTTT.